The source of this T cell receptor (beta chain) is a study of CD8 T cells in Susac syndrome (dated by TCRdb to between 2018 and 2020). About the full investigation: Among the sequenced Susac syndrome patients, about 6 had clinically active disease and 8 or 9 were in clinical remission. At blood withdrawal, Susac syndrome patients were either therapy-naive, taking corticosteroids (in some cases with IVIg as well), or taking IVIg alone. Repertoire sequencing was used to test whether CD8+ T cell activation and differentiation in Susac syndrome was antigen driven.

High-throughput TCR beta sequencing profiled peripheral blood CD8+ and CD4+ T cells from healthy donors, Susac syndrome patients and multiple sclerosis patients. The Susac syndrome patients fulfilled recently defined diagnostic criteria for either definite or probable disease. Bulk CD8+ and CD4+ T cells were purified magnetically by negative isolation, whereas CD8+ TEMRA cells were enriched by FACS. Blood was drawn into EDTA tubes, processed within 24 hours, and PBMCs were isolated by density gradient centrifugation. PBMCs intended for TCR sequencing were cryopreserved in liquid nitrogen and were subsequently thawed in a 37 degrees C water bath. A purity of at least 90% was achieved for sorted or isolated CD4+, CD8+ and CD8+ TEMRA cells. Overall results and qualifications from the work: The CD4+ T cell repertoire of patients with Susac syndrome showed no detectable clonal expansion. The TCR sequencing and HLA analysis was acknowledged to have included a relatively small number of individuals.

RNA was extracted with the RNeasy kit and about 0.5 to 1 ug was reverse transcribed using random hexamers. The immunoSEQ multiplex PCR assay, covering 54 Vbeta and 13 Jbeta segments, was used to amplify TCR beta CDR3 regions. PCR amplification bias was corrected using a synthetic template baseline for primer optimization and computational correction. The authors processed their data as follows. Reads were annotated to V, D and J genes per IMGT and analyzed with immunoSEQ Analyzer, keeping only productive sequences. To calculate clonality, Shannon entropy was normalized by log2 of the number of productive unique sequences and then subtracted from one. For each patient and control, public and private clones were evaluated among the 100 most prevalent clones. Susac-specific clones were defined as absent from healthy and MS cohorts, around 970 published viral clones and other ImmuneACCESS disease sequences. The public reads were reprocessed in TCRdb via fastp at Q25 and MiXCR, keeping in-frame beta chains. One record per CDR3 amino acid sequence lists the most common genes and DNA. Here the V and J calls rest on TCRdb's processing, not on the authors' analysis. The sample includes roughly 190,000 distinct CDR3 sequences, with under 97% observed a single time. The leading ten clones occupy approximately 0.1% of the sample.

To note about this clonotype: The clone's antigen remains unknown. The input lacks base qualities; no much larger clone sits a single base away.

The sequencing sample was made of CD4+ T cells from PBMCs. The TCR comes from a human donor with Susac syndrome.

The DNA sequence follows: TGTGCCAGCAGTACCCTGGGCAGGACCGAGCAGTACTTC. This translates into CASSTLGRTEQYF. The chain joins TRBV12-3 or TRBV12-4 to TRBJ2-7; no confident D gene assignment can be made. The CDR3 has 13 amino acids, counting the end cysteine and phenylalanine. Just the 39-base CDR3 DNA is kept, in frame starting at base 1. Between the V and J ends, shortened by 5 bases and 6 bases respectively, the junction contains 14 bases.